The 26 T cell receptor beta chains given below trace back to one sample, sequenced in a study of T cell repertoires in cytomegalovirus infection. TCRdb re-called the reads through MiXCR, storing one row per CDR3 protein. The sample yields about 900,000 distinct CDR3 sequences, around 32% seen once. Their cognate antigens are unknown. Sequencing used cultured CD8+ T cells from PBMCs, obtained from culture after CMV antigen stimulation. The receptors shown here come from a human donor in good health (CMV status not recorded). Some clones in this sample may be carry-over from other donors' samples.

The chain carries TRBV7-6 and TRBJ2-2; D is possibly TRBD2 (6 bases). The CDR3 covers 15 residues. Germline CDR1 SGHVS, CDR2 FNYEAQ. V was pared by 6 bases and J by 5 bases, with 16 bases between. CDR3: CASRGGRAVTGELFF. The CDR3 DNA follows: TGTGCCAGCAGGGGAGGTAGAGCGGTAACCGGGGAGCTGTTTTTT. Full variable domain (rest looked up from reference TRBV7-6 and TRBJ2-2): GAGVSQSPRYKVTKRGQDVALRCDPISGHVSLYWYRQALGQGPEFLTYFNYEAQQDKSGLPNDRFSAERPEGSISTLTIQRTEQRDSAMYRCASRGGRAVTGELFFGEGSRLTVL.

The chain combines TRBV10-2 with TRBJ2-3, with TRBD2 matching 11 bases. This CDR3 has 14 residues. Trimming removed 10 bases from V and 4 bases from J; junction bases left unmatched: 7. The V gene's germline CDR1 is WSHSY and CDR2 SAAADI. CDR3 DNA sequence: TGCGCCACATTAGCGGGGGGGCGGGCAGATACGCAGTATTTT. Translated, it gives CATLAGGRADTQYF.

The CDR3 protein is CASGAEGAYGYTF. The CDR3 DNA follows: TGTGCCAGCGGGGCCGAGGGGGCTTATGGCTACACCTTC. The chain is built from TRBV7-4 and TRBJ1-2, with 7 bases that match TRBD1. The CDR3 contains 13 residues. CDR1 and CDR2 from the germline V gene are SGHVT and SQSDAQ. With 8 bases clipped from V and 5 bases from J, the junction kept 8 bases outside the gene matches.

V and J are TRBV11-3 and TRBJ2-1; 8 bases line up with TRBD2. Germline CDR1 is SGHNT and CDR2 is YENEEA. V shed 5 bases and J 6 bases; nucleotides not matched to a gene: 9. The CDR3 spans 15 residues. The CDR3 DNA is TGTGCCAGCAGCCCTCGGGGGGGCGGGGGCAATGAGCAGTTCTTC. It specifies CASSPRGGGGNEQFF.

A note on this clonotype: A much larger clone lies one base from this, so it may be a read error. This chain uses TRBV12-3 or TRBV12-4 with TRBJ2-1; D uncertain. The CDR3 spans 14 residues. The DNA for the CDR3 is TGTGTCAGCAGTTCGTATAGCTCCTACAATGAGCAGTTCTTC. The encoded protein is CVSSSYSSYNEQFF.

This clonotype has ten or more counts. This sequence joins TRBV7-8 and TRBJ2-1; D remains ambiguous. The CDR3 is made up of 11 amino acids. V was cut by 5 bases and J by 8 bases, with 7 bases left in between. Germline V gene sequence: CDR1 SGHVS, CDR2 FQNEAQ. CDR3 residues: CASSPQYEQFF. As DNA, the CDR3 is TGTGCCAGCAGCCCACAATATGAGCAGTTCTTC.

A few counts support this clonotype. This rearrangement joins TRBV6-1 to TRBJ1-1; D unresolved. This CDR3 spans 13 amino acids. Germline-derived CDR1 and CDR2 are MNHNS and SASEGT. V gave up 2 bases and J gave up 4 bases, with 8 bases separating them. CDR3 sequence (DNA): TGTGCCAGCAGTGAACGGCCGGGCACTGAAGCTTTCTTT. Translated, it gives CASSERPGTEAFF.

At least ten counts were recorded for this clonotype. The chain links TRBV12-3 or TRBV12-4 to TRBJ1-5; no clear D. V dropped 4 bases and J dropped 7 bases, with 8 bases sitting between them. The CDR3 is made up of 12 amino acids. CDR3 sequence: CASSSEEQPQHF. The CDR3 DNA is TGTGCCAGCAGTTCGGAGGAGCAGCCCCAGCATTTT.

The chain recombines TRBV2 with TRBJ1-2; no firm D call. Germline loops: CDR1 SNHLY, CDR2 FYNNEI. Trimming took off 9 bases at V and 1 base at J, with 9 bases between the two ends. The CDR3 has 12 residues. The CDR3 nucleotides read TGTGCCAGGATACAAATTAACTATGGCTACACCTTC. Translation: CARIQINYGYTF.

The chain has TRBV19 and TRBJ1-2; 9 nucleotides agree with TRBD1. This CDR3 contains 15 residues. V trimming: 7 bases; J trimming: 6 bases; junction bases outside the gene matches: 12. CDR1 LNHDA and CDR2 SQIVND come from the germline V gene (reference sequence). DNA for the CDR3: TGTGCCAGTACTCCGGACAGGGGATGGGGTAATGGCTACACCTTC. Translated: CASTPDRGWGNGYTF. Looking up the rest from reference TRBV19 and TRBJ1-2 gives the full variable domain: DGGITQSPKYLFRKEGQNVTLSCEQNLNHDAMYWYRQDPGQGLRLIYYSQIVNDFQKGDIAEGYSVSREKKESFPLTVTSAQKNPTAFYLCASTPDRGWGNGYTFGSGTRLTVV.

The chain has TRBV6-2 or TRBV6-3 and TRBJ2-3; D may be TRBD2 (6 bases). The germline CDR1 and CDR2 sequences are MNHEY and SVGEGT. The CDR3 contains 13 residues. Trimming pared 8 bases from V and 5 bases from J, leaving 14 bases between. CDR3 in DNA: TGTGCCAGCCGGGCGGGGAGGAGAGATACGCAGTATTTT. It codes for CASRAGRRDTQYF.

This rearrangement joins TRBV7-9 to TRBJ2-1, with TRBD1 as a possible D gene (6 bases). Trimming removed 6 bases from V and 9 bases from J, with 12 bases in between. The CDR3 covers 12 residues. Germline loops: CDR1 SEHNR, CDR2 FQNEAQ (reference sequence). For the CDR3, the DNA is TGTGCCAGCAGAGAAGGGGGTTTTGAGCAGTTCTTC. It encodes CASREGGFEQFF.

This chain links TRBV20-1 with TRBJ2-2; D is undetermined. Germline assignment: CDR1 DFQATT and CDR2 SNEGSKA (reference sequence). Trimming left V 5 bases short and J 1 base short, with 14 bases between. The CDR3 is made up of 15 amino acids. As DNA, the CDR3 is TGCAGTGCTCAAAGACGGAAGGAGAACACCGGGGAGCTGTTTTTT. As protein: CSAQRRKENTGELFF.

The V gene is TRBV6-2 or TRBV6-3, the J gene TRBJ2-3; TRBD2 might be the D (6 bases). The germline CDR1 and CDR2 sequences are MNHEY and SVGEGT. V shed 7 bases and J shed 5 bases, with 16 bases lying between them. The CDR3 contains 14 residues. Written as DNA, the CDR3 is TGTGCCAGCACCCCGGAAGGAGGGTTAGATACGCAGTATTTT. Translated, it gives CASTPEGGLDTQYF.

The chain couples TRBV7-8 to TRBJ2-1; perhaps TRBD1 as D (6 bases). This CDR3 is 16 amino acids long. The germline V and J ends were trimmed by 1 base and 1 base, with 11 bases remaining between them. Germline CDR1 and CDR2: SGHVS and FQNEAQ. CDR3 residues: CASSLVSTGSYNEQFF. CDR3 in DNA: TGTGCCAGCAGCTTAGTTTCAACAGGGTCCTACAATGAGCAGTTCTTC.

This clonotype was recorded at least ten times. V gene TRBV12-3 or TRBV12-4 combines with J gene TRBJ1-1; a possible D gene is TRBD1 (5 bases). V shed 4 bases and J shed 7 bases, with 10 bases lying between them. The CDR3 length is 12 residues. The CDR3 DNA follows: TGTGCCAGCAGTTCAGGGCGGATTGAAGCTTTCTTT. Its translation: CASSSGRIEAFF.

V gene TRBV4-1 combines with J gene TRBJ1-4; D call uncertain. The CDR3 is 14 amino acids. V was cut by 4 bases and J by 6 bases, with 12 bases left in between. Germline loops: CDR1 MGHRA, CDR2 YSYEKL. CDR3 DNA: TGCGCCAGCAGCCCAGGTGATCTTTATGAAAAACTGTTTTTT. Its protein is CASSPGDLYEKLFF.

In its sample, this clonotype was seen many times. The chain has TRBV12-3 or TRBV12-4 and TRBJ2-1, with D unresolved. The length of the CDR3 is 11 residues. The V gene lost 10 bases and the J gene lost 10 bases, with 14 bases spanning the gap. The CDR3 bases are TGTGCCACCACTCTCCGTACAGAGCAGTTCTTC. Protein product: CATTLRTEQFF.

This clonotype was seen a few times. The CDR3 DNA sequence: TGCGCCAGCAGCCAAGAGAAACGGGGCACCCACAATGAGCAGTTCTTC. Translation: CASSQEKRGTHNEQFF. The chain uses TRBV4-1 and TRBJ2-1; either TRBD1 or TRBD2 may supply D (5 bases each). With 0 bases removed from V and 5 bases from J, the gap between germline ends came to 14 bases. Germline CDR1 is MGHRA and CDR2 is YSYEKL. The CDR3 length is 16 residues.

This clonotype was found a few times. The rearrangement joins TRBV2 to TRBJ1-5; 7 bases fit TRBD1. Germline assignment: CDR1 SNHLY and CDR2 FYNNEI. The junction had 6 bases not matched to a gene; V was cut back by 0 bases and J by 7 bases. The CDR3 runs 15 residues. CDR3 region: CASSEAQGLGQPQHF. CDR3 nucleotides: TGTGCCAGCAGTGAAGCACAGGGGCTGGGGCAGCCCCAGCATTTT.

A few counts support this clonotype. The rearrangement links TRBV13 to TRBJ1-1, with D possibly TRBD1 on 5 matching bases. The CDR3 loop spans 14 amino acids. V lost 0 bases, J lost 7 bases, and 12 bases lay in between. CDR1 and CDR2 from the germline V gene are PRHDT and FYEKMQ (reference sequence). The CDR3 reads CASSLGRRQSEAFF. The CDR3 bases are TGTGCCAGCAGCTTAGGCCGGAGACAGAGTGAAGCTTTCTTT.

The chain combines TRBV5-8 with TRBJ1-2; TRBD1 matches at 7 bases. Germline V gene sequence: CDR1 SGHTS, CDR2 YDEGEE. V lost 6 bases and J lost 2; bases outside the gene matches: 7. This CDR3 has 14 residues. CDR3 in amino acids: CASIRTGQNYGYTF. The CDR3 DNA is TGTGCCAGCATTCGGACAGGACAGAACTATGGCTACACCTTC.

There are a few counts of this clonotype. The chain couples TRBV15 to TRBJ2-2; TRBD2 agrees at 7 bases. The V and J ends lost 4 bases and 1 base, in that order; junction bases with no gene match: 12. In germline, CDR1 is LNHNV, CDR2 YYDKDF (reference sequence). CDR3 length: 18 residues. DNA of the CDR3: TGTGCCACCAGCAAGGAGGGATGGGGGGGGAAGAACACCGGGGAGCTGTTTTTT. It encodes CATSKEGWGGKNTGELFF. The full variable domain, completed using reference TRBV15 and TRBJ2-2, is DAMVIQNPRYQVTQFGKPVTLSCSQTLNHNVMYWYQQKSSQAPKLLFHYYDKDFNNEADTPDNFQSRRPNTSFCFLDIRSPGLGDTAMYLCATSKEGWGGKNTGELFFGEGSRLTVL.

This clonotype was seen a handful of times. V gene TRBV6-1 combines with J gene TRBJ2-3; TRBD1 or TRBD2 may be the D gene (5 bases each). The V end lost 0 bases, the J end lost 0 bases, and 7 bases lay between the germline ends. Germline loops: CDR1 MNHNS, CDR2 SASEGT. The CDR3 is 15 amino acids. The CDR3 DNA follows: TGTGCCAGCAGTGAAGCCCGGGACAGCACAGATACGCAGTATTTT. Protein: CASSEARDSTDTQYF.

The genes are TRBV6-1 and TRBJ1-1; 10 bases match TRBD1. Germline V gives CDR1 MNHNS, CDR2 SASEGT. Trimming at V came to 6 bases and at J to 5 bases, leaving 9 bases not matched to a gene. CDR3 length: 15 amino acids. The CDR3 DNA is TGTGCCAGCAGGCCTCGGGACAGGGGAAGGACTGAAGCTTTCTTT. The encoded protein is CASRPRDRGRTEAFF.

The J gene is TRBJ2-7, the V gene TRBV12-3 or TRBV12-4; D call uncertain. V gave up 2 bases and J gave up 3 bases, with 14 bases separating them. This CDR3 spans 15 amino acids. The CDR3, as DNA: TGTGCCAGCAGTTTAAGCCCGAAGATAAACTACGAGCAGTACTTC. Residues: CASSLSPKINYEQYF.